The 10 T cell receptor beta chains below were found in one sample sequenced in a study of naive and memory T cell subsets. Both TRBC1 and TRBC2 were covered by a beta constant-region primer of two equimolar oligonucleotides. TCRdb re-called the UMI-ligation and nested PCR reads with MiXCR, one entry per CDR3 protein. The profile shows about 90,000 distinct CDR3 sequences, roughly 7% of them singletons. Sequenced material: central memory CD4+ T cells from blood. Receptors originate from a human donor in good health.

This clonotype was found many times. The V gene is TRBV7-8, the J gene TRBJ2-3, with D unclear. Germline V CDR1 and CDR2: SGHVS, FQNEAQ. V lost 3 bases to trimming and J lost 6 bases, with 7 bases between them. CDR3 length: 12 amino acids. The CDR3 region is CASSFIPDTQYF. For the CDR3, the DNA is TGTGCCAGCAGCTTTATACCGGATACGCAGTATTTT.

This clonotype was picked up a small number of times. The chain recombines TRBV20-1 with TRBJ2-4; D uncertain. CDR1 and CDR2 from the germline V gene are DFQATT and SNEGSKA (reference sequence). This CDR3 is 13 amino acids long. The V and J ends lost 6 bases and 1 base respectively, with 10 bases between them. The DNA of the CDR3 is TGCAGTGCCCCCCAGTCCGCCAAAAACATTCAGTACTTC. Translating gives CSAPQSAKNIQYF.

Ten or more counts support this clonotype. CDR3 residues: CASSSILGYTQYF. The DNA of the CDR3 is TGTGCCAGCAGCTCTATACTAGGCTATACGCAGTATTTT. The chain employs TRBV7-2 and TRBJ2-3, with D possibly TRBD2 on 5 matching bases. This CDR3 spans 13 amino acids. The ends were cut back, 4 bases at V and 7 bases at J, with 12 bases in the middle. Germline-derived CDR1 and CDR2 are SGHTA and FQGNSA.

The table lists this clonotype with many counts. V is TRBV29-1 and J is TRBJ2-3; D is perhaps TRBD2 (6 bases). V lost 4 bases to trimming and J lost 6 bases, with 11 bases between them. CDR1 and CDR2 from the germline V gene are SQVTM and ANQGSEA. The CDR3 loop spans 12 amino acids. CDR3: CSVVGTLDTQYF. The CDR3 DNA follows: TGCAGCGTTGTCGGGACTTTGGATACGCAGTATTTT.

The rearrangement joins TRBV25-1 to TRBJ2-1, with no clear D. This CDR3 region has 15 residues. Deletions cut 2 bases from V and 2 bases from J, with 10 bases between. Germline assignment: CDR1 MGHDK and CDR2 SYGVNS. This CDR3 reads CASSELSRAYNEQFF. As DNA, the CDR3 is TGTGCCAGCAGTGAACTTAGCAGAGCCTACAATGAGCAGTTCTTC.

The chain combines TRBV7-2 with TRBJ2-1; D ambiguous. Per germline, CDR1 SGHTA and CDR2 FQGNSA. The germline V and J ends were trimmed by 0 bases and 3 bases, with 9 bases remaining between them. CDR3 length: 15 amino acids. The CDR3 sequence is CASSLAAGYYNEQFF. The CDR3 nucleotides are TGTGCCAGCAGCTTAGCGGCAGGCTACTACAATGAGCAGTTCTTC.

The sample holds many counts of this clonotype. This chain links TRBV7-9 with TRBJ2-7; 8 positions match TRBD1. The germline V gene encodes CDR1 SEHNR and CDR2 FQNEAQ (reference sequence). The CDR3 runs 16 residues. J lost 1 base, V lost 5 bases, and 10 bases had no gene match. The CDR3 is CASSPLRGQESYEQYF. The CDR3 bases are TGTGCCAGCAGCCCACTCAGGGGACAGGAGTCCTACGAGCAGTACTTC.

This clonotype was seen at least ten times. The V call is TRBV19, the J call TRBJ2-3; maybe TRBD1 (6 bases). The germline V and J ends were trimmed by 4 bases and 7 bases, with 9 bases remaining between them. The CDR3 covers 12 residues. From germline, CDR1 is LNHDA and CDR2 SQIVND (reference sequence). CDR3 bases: TGTGCCAGTAGTAGGGGACATTATACGCAGTATTTT. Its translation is CASSRGHYTQYF.

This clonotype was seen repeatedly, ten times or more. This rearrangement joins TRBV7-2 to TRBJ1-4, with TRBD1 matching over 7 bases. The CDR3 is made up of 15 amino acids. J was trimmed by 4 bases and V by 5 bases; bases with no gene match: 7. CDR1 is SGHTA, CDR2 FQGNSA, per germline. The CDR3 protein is CASSPPGQINEKLFF. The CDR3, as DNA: TGTGCCAGCAGCCCACCGGGACAGATTAATGAAAAACTGTTTTTT.

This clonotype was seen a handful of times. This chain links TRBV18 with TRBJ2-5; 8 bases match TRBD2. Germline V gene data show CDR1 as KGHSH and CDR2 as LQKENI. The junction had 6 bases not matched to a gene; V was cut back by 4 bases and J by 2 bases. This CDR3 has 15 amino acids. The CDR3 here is CASSRTTSGQETQYF. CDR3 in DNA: TGTGCCAGCTCACGTACTACTAGCGGACAAGAGACCCAGTACTTC.